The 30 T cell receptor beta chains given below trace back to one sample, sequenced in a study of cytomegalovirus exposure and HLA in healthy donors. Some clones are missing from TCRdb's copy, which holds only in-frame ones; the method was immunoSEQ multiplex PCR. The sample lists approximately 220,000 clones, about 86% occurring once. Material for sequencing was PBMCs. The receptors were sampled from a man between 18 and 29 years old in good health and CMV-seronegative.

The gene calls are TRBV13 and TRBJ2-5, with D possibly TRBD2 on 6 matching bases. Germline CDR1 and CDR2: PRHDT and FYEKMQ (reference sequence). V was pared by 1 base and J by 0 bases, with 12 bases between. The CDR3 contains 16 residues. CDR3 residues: CASSLVGRGNQETQYF. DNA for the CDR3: TGTGCCAGCAGCTTAGTGGGTCGCGGGAACCAAGAGACCCAGTACTTC.

CDR3 region: CSVEPGQVPETQYF. The CDR3 coding sequence is TGCAGCGTTGAACCGGGACAGGTCCCAGAGACCCAGTACTTC. The chain joins TRBV29-1 to TRBJ2-5; 8 bases align to TRBD1. Germline lookup yields CDR1 SQVTM and CDR2 ANQGSEA. This CDR3 spans 14 amino acids. The junction had 6 bases not matched to a gene; V was cut back by 2 bases and J by 4 bases.

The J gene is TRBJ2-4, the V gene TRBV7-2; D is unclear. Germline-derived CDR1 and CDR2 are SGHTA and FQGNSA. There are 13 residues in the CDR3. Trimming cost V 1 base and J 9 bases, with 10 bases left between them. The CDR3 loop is CASSLVGESIQYF. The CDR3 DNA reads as TGTGCCAGCAGCTTAGTCGGAGAGTCCATTCAGTACTTC.

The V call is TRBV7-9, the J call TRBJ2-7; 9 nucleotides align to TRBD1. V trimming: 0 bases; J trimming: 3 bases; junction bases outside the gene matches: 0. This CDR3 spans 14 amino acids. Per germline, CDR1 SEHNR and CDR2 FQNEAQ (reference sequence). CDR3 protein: CASSLADRGYEQYF. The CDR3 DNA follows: TGTGCCAGCAGCTTAGCGGACAGGGGCTACGAGCAGTACTTC. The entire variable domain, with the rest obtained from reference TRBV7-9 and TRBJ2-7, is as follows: DTGVSQNPRHKITKRGQNVTFRCDPISEHNRLYWYRQTLGQGPEFLTYFQNEAQLEKSRLLSDRFSAERPKGSFSTLEIQRTEQGDSAMYLCASSLADRGYEQYFGPGTRLTVT.

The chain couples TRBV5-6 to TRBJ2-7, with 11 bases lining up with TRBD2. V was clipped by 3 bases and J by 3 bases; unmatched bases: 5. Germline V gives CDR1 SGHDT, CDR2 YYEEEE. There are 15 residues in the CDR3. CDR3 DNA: TGTGCCAGCAGCTCCCGGACTAGCGGGTTCTACGAGCAGTACTTC. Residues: CASSSRTSGFYEQYF.

The CDR3 region is CASSQVRMGPYEQYF. The CDR3 DNA follows: TGCGCCAGCAGCCAAGTACGGATGGGCCCCTACGAGCAGTACTTC. The chain has TRBV4-3 and TRBJ2-7; no definite D call. The ends were cut back, 1 base at V and 2 bases at J, with 12 bases in the middle. Looked up from germline, CDR1 is LGHNA and CDR2 is YSLEER. This CDR3 comprises 15 residues.

CDR3 sequence (DNA): TGTGCCAGCAGCTTAGTTGGGCAGTATGGGACCCAGTACTTC. This codes for CASSLVGQYGTQYF. J is TRBJ2-5 and V is TRBV7-2; D is uncertain. V lost 1 base and J lost 7, with 13 bases in between. The V gene's germline CDR1 is SGHTA and CDR2 FQGNSA. CDR3 size: 14 residues.

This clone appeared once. CDR3 in amino acids: CASTQAGTKQETQYF. CDR3 DNA sequence: TGTGCCAGCACCCAAGCGGGGACTAAACAAGAGACCCAGTACTTC. The gene calls are TRBV5-4 and TRBJ2-5, with TRBD2 matching 7 bases. With V trimmed by 6 bases and J by 2 bases, 10 bases remained unmatched. The CDR3 totals 15 residues. Germline lookup yields CDR1 SGHNT and CDR2 YYREEE (reference sequence).

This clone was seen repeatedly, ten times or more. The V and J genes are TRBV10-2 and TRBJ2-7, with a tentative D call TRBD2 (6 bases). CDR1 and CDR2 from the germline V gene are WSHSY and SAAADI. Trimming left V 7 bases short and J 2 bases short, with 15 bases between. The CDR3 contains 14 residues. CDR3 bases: TGCGCCAGCATCGTAGCGGAGGGTACCTACGAGCAGTACTTC. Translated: CASIVAEGTYEQYF.

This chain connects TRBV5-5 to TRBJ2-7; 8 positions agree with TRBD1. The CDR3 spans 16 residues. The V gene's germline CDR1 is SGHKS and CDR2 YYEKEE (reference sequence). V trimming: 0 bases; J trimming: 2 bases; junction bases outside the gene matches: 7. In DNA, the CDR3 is TGTGCCAGCAGCTTGGGGGTCGGACAGGGAGCCTACGAGCAGTACTTC. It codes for CASSLGVGQGAYEQYF.

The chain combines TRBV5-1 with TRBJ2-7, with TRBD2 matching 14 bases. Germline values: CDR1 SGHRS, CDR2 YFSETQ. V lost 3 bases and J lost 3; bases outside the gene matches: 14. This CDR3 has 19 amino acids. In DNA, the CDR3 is TGCGCCAGCAGCTCGACAAAAACGGGACTAGCGGGGGAGCACTACGAGCAGTACTTC. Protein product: CASSSTKTGLAGEHYEQYF.

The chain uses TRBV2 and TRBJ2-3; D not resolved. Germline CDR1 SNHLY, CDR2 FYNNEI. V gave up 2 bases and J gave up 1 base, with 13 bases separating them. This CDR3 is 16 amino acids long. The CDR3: CASSEIANPGTDTQYF. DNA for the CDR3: TGTGCCAGCAGTGAAATTGCTAATCCGGGCACAGATACGCAGTATTTT.

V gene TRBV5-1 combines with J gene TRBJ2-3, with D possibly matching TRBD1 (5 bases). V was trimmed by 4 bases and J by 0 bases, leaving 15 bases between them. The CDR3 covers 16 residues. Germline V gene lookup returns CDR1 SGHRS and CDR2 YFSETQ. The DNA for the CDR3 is TGCGCCAGCAGCGCGCAGGGTACCTCTAGCACAGATACGCAGTATTTT. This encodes CASSAQGTSSTDTQYF.

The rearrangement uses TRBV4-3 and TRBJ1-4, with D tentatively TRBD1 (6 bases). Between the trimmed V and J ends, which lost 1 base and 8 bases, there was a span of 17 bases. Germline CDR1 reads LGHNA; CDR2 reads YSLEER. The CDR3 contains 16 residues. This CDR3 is CASSQVSGGPGEKLFF. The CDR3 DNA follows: TGCGCCAGCAGCCAAGTTTCGGGGGGGCCTGGCGAAAAACTGTTTTTT.

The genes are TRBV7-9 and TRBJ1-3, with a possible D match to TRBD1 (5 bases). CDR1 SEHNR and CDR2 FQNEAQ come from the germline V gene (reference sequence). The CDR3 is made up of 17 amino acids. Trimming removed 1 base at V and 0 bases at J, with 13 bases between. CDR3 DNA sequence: TGTGCCAGCAGCTTAGGCTGGGGCGGCTACTCTGGAAACACCATATATTTT. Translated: CASSLGWGGYSGNTIYF.

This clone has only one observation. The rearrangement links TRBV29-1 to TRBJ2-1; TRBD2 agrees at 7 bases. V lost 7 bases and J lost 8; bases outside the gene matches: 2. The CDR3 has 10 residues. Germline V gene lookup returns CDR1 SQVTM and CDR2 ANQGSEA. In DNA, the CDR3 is TGCAGCGGTGGGGGGGATGAGCAGTTCTTC. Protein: CSGGGDEQFF.

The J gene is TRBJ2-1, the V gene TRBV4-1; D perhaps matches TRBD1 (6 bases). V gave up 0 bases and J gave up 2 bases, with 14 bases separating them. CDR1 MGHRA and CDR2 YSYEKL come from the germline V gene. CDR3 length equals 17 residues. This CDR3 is CASSQDVQRGTYNEQFF. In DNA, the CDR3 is TGCGCCAGCAGCCAAGATGTCCAAAGGGGGACCTACAATGAGCAGTTCTTC.

CDR3 residues: CASSPTGYAGELFF. The CDR3 DNA is TGCGCCAGCAGTCCGACAGGGTACGCCGGGGAGCTGTTTTTT. V gene TRBV10-1 combines with J gene TRBJ2-2; TRBD1 matches 7 bases. The V and J ends lost 5 bases and 6 bases, in that order; junction bases with no gene match: 6. This CDR3 contains 14 residues. Germline V gives CDR1 WNHNN, CDR2 SYGVQD (reference sequence).

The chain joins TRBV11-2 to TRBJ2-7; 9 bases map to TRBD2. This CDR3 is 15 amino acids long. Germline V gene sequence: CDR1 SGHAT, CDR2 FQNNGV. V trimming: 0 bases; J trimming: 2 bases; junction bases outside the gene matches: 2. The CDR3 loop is CASSLEAGGAYEQYF. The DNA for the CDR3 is TGTGCCAGCAGCTTAGAAGCGGGAGGCGCCTACGAGCAGTACTTC.

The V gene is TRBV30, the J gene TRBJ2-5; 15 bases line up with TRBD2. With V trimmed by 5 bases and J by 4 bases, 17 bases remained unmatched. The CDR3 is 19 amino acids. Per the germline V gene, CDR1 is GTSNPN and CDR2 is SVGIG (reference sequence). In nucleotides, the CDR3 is TGTGCCTGGGCTACCGGGACTAGCGGGAGGTCCCCGGCGGGAGAGACCCAGTACTTC. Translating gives CAWATGTSGRSPAGETQYF.

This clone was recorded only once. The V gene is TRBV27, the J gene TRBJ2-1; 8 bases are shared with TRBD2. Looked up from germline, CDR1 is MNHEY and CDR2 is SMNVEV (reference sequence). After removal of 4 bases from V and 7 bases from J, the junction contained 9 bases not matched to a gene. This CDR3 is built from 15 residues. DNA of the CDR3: TGTGCCAGCAGTTCCACTAGCGGTGGCCGTAATGAGCAGTTCTTC. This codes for CASSSTSGGRNEQFF.

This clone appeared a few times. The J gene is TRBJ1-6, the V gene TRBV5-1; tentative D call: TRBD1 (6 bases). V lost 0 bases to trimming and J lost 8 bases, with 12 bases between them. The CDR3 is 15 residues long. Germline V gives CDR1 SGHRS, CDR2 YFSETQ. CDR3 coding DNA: TGCGCCAGCAGCTTGGCAGGGGATCGTTATTCACCCCTCCACTTT. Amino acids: CASSLAGDRYSPLHF.

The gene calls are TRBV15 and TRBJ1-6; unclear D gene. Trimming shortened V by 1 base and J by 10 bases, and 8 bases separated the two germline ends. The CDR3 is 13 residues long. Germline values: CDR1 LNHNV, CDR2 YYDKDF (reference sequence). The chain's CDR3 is CATSRVNSSPLHF. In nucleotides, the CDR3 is TGTGCCACCAGCAGAGTAAATTCGTCACCCCTCCACTTT.

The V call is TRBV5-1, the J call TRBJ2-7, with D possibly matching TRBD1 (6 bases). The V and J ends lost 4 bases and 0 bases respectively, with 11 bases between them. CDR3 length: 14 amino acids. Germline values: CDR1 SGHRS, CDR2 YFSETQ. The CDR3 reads CASSLRTASYEQYF. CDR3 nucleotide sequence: TGCGCCAGCAGCCTTCGGACAGCCTCCTACGAGCAGTACTTC.

CDR3 residues: CASNGRAGIAGELFF. The DNA of the CDR3 is TGTGCCAGCAACGGGAGGGCCGGGATAGCCGGGGAGCTGTTTTTT. The chain combines TRBV27 with TRBJ2-2; 8 bases align to TRBD2. The CDR3 runs 15 residues. The germline gives CDR1 MNHEY, CDR2 SMNVEV (reference sequence). V shed 7 bases, J shed 6 bases, and the junction held 10 bases outside the gene matches.

The CDR3 DNA is TGTGCCAGCAGCCCCCCCACTAGCGGGACAGCCTACGAGCAGTACTTC. This gives the protein CASSPPTSGTAYEQYF. The J gene is TRBJ2-7, the V gene TRBV7-9, with 10 positions matching TRBD2. CDR3 length: 16 amino acids. V shed 5 bases and J 2 bases; nucleotides not matched to a gene: 9. Germline CDR1 SEHNR, CDR2 FQNEAQ (reference sequence).

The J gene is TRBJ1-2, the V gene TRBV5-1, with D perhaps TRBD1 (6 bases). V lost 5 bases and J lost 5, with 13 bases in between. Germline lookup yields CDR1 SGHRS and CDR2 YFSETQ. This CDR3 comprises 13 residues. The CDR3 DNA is TGCGCCAGCAGTCTGAACAGGGAGTATGGCTACACCTTC. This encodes CASSLNREYGYTF.

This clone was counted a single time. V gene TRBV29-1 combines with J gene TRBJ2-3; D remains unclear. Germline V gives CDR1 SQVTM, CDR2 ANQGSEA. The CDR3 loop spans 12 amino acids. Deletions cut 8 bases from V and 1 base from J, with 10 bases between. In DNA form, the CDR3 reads TGCAGCCTCCTCTCGGGCACAGATACGCAGTATTTT. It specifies CSLLSGTDTQYF.

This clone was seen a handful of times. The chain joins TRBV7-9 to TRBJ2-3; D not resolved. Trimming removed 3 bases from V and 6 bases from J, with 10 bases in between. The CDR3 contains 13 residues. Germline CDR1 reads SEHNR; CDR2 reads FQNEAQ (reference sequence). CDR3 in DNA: TGTGCCAGCAGCTTTGGCGCGAGGGATACGCAGTATTTT. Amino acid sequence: CASSFGARDTQYF.

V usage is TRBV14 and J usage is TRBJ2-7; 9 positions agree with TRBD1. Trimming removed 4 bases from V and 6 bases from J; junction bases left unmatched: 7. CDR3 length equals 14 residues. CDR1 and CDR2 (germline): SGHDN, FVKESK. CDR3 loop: CASSLGTGFPEQYF. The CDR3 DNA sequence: TGTGCCAGCAGCCTTGGGACAGGGTTCCCCGAGCAGTACTTC.